This TCR beta chain was observed in a study of blood T cell repertoires in COVID-19. Study-level background: The origin of the acute and convalescent COVID-19 samples was the United States, Italy and Spain. T cells, B-cell-depleted T cells, or PBMCs provided the cDNA or gDNA that served as material.

The CDR3 totals 13 residues. The trim removed 2 bases at V and 13 bases at J, leaving 6 bases unmatched. Produced via immunoSEQ multiplex PCR; TCRdb's table is partial and in-frame only. The repertoire consists of hundreds of thousands of clones, with roughly 80% occurring once and the leading ten covering about 5%. Exposed participants encountered a COVID-19 case during the 2 weeks preceding study entry. The TCR was taken from a man in his forties who had been exposed to COVID-19. The chain has TRBV12-3 or TRBV12-4 and TRBJ2-3; TRBD2 agrees at 10 bases. The sample consisted of PBMCs or T cells enriched from blood (not recorded which). CDR3 sequence (DNA): TGTGCCAGCAGTTTACCAGCGGGAGGGCCGAAGTATTTT. This sequence encodes CASSLPAGGPKYF.